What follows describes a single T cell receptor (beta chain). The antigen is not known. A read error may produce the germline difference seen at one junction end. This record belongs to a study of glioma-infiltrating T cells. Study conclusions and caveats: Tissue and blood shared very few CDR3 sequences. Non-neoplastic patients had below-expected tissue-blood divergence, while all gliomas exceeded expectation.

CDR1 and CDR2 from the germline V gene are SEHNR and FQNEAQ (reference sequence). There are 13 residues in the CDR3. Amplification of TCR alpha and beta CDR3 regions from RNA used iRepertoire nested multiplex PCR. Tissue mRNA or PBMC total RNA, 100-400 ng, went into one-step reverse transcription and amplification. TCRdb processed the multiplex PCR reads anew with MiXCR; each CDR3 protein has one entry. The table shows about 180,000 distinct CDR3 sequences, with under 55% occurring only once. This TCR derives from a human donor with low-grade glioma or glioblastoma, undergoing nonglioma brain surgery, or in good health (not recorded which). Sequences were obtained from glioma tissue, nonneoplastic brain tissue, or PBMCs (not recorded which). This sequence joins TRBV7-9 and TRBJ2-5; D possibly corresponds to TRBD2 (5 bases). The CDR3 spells CASGQEPMETQYF. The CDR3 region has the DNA TGCGCCAGCGGCCAAGAGCCTATGGAGACCCAGTACTTC.